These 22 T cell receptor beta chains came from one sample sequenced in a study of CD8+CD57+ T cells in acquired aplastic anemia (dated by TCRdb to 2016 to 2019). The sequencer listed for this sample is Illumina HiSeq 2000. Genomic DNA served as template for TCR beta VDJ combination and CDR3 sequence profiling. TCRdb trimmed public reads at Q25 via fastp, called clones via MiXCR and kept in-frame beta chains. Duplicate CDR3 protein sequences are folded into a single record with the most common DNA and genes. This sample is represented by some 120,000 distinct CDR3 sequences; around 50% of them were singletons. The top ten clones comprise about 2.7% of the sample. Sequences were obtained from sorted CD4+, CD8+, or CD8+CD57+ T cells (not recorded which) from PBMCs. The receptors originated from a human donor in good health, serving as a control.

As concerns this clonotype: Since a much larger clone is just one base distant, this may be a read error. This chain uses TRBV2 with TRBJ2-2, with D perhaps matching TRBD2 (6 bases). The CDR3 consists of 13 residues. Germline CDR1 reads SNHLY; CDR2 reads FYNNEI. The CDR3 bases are TGTGCCAGCAGTGAAGAAGTACTCGGGGGGCTGTTTTTT. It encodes CASSEEVLGGLFF.

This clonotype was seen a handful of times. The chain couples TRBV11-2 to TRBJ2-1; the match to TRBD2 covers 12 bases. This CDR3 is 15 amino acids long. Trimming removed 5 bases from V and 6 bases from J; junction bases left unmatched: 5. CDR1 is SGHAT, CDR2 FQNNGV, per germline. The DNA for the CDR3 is TGTGCCAGCAGCCGGCGGACTAGCGGGATCAATGAGCAGTTCTTC. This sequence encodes CASSRRTSGINEQFF.

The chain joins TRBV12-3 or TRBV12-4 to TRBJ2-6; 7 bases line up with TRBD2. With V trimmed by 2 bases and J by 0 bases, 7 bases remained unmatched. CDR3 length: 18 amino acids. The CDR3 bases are TGTGCCAGCAGTTTAAGGGGAGGGCCGCCCTCTGGGGCCAACGTCCTGACTTTC. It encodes CASSLRGGPPSGANVLTF.

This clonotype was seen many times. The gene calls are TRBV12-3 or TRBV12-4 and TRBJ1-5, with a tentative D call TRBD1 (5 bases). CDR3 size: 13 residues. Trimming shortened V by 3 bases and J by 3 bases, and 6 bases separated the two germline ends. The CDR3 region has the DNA TGTGCCAGCAGTTTCAGGGCCAATCAGCCCCAGCATTTT. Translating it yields CASSFRANQPQHF.

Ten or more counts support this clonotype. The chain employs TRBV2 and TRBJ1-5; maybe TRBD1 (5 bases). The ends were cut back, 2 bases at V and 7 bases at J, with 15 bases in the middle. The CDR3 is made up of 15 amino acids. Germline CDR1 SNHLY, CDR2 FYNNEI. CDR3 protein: CASSERAARGQPQHF. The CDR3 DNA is TGTGCCAGCAGTGAACGGGCAGCTCGGGGGCAGCCCCAGCATTTT. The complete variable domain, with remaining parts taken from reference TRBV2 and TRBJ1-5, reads EPEVTQTPSHQVTQMGQEVILRCVPISNHLYFYWYRQILGQKVEFLVSFYNNEISEKSEIFDDQFSVERPDGSNFTLKIRSTKLEDSAMYFCASSERAARGQPQHFGDGTRLSIL.

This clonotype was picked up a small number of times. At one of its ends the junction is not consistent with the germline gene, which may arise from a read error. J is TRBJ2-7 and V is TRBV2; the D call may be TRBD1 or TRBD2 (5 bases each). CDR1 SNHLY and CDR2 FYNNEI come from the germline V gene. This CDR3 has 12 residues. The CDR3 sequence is CASREEGYTGYF. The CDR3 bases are TGTGCCAGCAGGGAAGAGGGGTATACGGGGTACTTC.

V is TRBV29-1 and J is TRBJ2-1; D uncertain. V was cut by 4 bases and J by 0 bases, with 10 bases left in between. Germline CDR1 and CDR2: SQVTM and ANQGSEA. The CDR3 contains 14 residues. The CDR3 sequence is CSVVRQISYNEQFF. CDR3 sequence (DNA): TGCAGCGTTGTTCGGCAGATCTCCTACAATGAGCAGTTCTTC.

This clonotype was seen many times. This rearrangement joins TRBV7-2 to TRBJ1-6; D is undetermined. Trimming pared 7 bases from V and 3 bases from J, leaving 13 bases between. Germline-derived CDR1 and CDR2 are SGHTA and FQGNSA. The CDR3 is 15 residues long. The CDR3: CASTFLDDYNSPLHF. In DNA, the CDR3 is TGTGCCAGCACCTTTTTAGACGACTATAATTCACCCCTCCACTTT.

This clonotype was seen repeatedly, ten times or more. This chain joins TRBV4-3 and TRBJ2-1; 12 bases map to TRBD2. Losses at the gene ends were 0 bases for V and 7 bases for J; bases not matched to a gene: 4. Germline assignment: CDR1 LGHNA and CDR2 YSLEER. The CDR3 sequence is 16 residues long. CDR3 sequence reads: CASSQDSTSGGNEQFF. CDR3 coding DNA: TGCGCCAGCAGCCAAGATAGCACTAGCGGGGGGAATGAGCAGTTCTTC.

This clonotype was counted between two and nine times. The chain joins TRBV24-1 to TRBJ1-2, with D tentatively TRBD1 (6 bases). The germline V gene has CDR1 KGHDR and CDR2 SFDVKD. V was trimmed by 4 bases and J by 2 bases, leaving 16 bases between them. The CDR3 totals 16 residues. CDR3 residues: CATSELWGGANYGYTF. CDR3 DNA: TGTGCCACCAGTGAGTTATGGGGGGGGGCCAACTATGGCTACACCTTC.

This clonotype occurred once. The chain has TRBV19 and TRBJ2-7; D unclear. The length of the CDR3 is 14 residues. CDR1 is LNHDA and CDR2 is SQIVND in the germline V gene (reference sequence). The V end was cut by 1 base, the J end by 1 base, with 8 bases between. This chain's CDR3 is CASSIGGSSYEQYF. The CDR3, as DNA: TGTGCCAGTAGTATAGGTGGCAGTTCCTACGAGCAGTACTTC.

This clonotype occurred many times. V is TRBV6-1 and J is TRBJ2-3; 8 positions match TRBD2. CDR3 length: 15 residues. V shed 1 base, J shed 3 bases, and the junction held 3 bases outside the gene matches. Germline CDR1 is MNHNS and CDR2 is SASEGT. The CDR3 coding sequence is TGTGCCAGCAGTGAAGTCGGGACTAGAACAGATACGCAGTATTTT. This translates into CASSEVGTRTDTQYF.

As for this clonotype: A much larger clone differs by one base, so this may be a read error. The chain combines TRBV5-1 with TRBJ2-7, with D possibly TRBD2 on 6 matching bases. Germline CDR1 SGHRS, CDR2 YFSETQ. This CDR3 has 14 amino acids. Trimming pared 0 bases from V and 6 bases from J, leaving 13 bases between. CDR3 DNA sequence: TGCGCCAGCAGCTTGGAGTGGGGGGACCGCGAGCAGTACTTC. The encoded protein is CASSLEWGDREQYF.

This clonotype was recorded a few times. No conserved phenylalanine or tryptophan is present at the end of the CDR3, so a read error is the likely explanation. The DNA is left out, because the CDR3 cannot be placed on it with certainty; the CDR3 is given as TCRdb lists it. CDR3 sequence: CASRRGQGRV. The chain combines TRBV2 with TRBJ2-6; the listed D gene, TRBD1, was not tested against the DNA. Germline V CDR1 and CDR2: SNHLY, FYNNEI. The CDR3 spans 10 residues, counting both ends.

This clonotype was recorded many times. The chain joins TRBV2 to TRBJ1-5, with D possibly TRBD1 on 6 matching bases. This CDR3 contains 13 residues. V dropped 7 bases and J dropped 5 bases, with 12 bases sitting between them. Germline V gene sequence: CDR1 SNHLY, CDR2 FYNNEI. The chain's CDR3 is CASKTQGYQPQHF. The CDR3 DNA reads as TGTGCCAGCAAGACACAGGGTTATCAGCCCCAGCATTTT.

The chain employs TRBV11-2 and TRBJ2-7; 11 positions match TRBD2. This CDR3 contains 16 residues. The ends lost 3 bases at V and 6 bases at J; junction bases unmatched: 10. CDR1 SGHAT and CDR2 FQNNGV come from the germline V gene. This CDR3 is CASSLGGSGGASEQYF. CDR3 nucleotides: TGTGCCAGCAGCTTGGGAGGTAGCGGGGGGGCGAGCGAGCAGTACTTC.

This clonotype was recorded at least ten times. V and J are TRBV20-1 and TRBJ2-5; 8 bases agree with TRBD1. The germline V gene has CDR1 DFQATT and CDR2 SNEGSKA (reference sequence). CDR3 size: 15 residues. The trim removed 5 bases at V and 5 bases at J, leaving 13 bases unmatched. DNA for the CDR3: TGCAGTGCTGGGGACAGGAGGGGGGCAAGGGAGACCCAGTACTTC. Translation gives CSAGDRRGARETQYF.

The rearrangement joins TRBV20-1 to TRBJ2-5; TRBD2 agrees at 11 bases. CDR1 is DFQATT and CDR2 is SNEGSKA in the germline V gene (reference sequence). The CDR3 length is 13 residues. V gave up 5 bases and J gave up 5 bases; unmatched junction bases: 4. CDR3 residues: CSAGRTSGETQYF. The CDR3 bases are TGCAGTGCTGGGCGGACTAGCGGGGAGACCCAGTACTTC.

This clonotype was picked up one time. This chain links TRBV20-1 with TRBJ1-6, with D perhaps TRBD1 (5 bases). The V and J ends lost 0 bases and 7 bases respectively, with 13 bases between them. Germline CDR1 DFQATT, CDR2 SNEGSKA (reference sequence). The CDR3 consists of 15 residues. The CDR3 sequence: CSAREPAGQNSPLHF. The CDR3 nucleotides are TGCAGTGCTAGAGAGCCGGCAGGGCAAAATTCACCCCTCCACTTT.

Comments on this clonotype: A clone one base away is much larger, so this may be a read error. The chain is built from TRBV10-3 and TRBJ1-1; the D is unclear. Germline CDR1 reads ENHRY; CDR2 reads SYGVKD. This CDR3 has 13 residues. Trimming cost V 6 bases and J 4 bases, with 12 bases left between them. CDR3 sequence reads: CAIRNSLGTEAFF. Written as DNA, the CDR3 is TGTGCCATCAGGAACAGTTTGGGCACTGAAGCTTTCTTT.

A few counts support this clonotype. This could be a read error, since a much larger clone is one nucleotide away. Here the CDR3 DNA reads TGTGCCAGCAGTCTCGGACAGGGGGTAGACTATGGCTACGCCTTC. Its protein is CASSLGQGVDYGYAF. The J gene is TRBJ1-2, the V gene TRBV3-1, with 10 bases identical to TRBD1. Germline CDR1 reads LGHDT; CDR2 reads YNNKEL (reference sequence). The CDR3 runs 15 residues.

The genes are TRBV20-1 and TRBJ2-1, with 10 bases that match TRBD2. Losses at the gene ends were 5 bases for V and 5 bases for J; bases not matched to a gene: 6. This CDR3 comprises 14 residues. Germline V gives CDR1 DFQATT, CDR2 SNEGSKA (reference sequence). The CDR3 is CSAPAGGPNNEQFF. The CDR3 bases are TGCAGTGCTCCAGCGGGGGGGCCCAACAATGAGCAGTTCTTC.